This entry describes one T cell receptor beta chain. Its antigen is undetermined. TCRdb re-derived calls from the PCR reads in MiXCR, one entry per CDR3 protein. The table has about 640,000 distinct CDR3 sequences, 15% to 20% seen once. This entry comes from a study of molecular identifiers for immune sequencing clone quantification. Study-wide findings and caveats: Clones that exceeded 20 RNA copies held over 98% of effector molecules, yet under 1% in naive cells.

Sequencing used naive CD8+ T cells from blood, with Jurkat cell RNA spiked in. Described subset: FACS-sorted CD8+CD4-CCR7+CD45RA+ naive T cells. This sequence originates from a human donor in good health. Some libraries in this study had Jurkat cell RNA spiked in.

The DNA of the CDR3 is TGTGCCAGCAGCTTATCTAGTAGCGATAATGAGCAGTTCTTC. It encodes CASSLSSSDNEQFF. The chain combines TRBV7-9 with TRBJ2-1; weak D call: TRBD2 (5 bases). The CDR3 runs to 14 residues. Trimming took 2 bases from V and 7 from J, leaving 12 bases between them. Germline CDR1 is SEHNR and CDR2 is FQNEAQ (reference sequence). Looking up the rest from reference TRBV7-9 and TRBJ2-1 gives the full variable domain: DTGVSQNPRHKITKRGQNVTFRCDPISEHNRLYWYRQTLGQGPEFLTYFQNEAQLEKSRLLSDRFSAERPKGSFSTLEIQRTEQGDSAMYLCASSLSSSDNEQFFGPGTRLTVL.